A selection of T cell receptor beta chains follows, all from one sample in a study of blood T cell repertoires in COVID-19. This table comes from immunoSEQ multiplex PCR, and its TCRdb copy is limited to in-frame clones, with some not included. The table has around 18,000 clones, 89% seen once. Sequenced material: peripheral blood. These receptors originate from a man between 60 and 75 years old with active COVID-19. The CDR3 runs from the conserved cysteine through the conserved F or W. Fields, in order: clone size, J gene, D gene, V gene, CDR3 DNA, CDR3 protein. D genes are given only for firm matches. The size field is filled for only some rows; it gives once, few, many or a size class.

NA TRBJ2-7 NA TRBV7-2 TGTGCCAGCAGCCAGGACACTAACTACGAGCAGTACTTC CASSQDTNYEQYF
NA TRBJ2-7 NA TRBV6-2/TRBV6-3 TGTGCCAGCAGTTACCCTTCCTCGGGGGAGCAGTACTTC CASSYPSSGEQYF
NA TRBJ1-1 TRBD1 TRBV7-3 TGTGCCAGCAGCTTAAGGGGGACAGGGGGGCTTGTCACTGAAGCTTTCTTT CASSLRGTGGLVTEAFF
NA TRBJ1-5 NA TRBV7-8 TGTGCCAGCAGCCCTGAATACAGTTATCAGCCCCAGCATTTT CASSPEYSYQPQHF
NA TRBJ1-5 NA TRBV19 TGTGCCAGTAGTGAGAATAATGGCAATCAGCCCCAGCATTTT CASSENNGNQPQHF
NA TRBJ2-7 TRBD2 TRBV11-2 TGTGCCAGCAGCTTGTTTCCTAGCGGGAGCTACGAGCAGTACTTC CASSLFPSGSYEQYF
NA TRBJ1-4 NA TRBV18 TGTGCCAGCTCACGGCAGGAAAATGAAAAACTGTTTTTT CASSRQENEKLFF
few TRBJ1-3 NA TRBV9 TGTGCCAGCAGCGACAGCTCTGGAAACACCATATATTTT CASSDSSGNTIYF
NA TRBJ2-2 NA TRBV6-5 TGTGCCAGCAATAACAGGGGGGGTACCGGGGAGCTGTTTTTT CASNNRGGTGELFF
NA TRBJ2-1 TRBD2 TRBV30 TGTGCCTGGAGCCGGACTAGCAGCCTCAACAATGAGCAGTTCTTC CAWSRTSSLNNEQFF
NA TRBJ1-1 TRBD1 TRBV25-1 TGTGCCAGCAGTGACCAGGGGGCGTTAGGGGCTTTCTTT CASSDQGALGAFF
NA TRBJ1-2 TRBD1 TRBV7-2 TGTGCCAGCAGCCCCTGGACAGGGGGAGGCTATGGCTACACCTTC CASSPWTGGGYGYTF
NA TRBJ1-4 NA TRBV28 TGTGCCAGCAGTGGCGGGGGAGAGGGTAATGAAAAACTGTTTTTT CASSGGGEGNEKLFF
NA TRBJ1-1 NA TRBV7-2 TGTGCCAGCAGCGGGCTAGCTTGGAGGATGAACACTGAAGCTTTCTTT CASSGLAWRMNTEAFF
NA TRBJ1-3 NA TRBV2 TGTGCCAGTGCCGGGTCAGGGAACTCTGGAAACACCATATATTTT CASAGSGNSGNTIYF
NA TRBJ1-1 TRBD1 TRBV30 TGTGCCTGGACCTCGCGACAGGGCTATTGGCACACTGAAGCTTTCTTT CAWTSRQGYWHTEAFF
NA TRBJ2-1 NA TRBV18 TGTGCCAGCTCACCAAGAGGACAGTCGGTAGTAATGGAGCAGTTCTTC CASSPRGQSVVMEQFF
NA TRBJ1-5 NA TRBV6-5 TGTGCCAGCAGGAAGGAGGGTTATAGCAATCAGCCCCAGCATTTT CASRKEGYSNQPQHF
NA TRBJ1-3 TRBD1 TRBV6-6 TGTGCCAGCAGTTACGGGACAGGGCGAAACACCATATATTTT CASSYGTGRNTIYF
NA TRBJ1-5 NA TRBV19 TGTGCCAGTAGTATTAATCCGAGGGAAAATCAGCCCCAGCATTTT CASSINPRENQPQHF
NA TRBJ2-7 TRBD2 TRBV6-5 TGTGCCAGCAGTTACTCGACTAGCGGGAGATCCTACGAGCAGTACTTC CASSYSTSGRSYEQYF
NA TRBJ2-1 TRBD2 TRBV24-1 TGTGCCACCAGTGATTTACTAGCGGGAGGTACTGAGCAGTTCTTC CATSDLLAGGTEQFF
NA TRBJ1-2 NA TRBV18 TGTGCCAGCTCACCGGAGGGGTACGGCTACACCTTC CASSPEGYGYTF
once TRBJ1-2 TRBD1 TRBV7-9 TGTGCCAGCAGCTACAAACAGGGGACTGGCTACACCTTC CASSYKQGTGYTF
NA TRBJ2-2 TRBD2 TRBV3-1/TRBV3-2 TGTGCCAGCAGCCGCACCGGGACTAGCACCGGGGAGCTGTTTTTT CASSRTGTSTGELFF
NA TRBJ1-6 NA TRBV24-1 TGTGCCACCAGTGAAGCCAGGGCAGGTTCACCCCTCCACTTT CATSEARAGSPLHF
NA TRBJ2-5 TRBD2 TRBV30 TGTGCCTGGAGTGATTTTGCGGGGGATGGGGAGACCCAGTACTTC CAWSDFAGDGETQYF
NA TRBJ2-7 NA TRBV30 TGTGCCTGGAGTGTAGCGGGACAGGTTTCCTACGAGCAGTACTTC CAWSVAGQVSYEQYF
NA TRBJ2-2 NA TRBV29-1 TGCAGCGTTGAAGATAGCAGGGCCGTGACCGGGGAGCTGTTTTTT CSVEDSRAVTGELFF
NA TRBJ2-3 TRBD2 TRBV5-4 TGTGCCAGCAGCCCGACTAGCGGGGGAGTCCAAAGCACAGATACGCAGTATTTT CASSPTSGGVQSTDTQYF
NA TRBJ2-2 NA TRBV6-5 TGTGCCAGCAGTTATCAGCGCGACACCGGGGAGCTGTTTTTT CASSYQRDTGELFF
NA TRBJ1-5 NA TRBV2 TGTGCCAGCGCCGAGAGTTATAGCAATCAGCCCCAGCATTTT CASAESYSNQPQHF
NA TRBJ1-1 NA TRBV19 TGTGCCAGTACCACCCAGATACCACGTGAAGCTTTCTTT CASTTQIPREAFF
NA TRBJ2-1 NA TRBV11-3 TGTGCCAGCAGCTTAGGGCACCTTGAGCAGTTCTTC CASSLGHLEQFF
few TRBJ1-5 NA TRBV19 TGTGCCAGTAGTATAGATGGAGGCAGAGTACTCAATCAGCCCCAGCATTTT CASSIDGGRVLNQPQHF
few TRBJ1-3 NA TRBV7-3 TGTGCCAGCAGCCCATACGAGAGGGGGGGTTCTGGAAACACCATATATTTT CASSPYERGGSGNTIYF
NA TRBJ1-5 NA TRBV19 TGTGCCAGTAGGAGCGGCAATCAGCCCCAGCATTTT CASRSGNQPQHF
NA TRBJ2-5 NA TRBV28 TGTGCCAGCAGTTTAACAGGAACCGAGACCCAGTACTTC CASSLTGTETQYF
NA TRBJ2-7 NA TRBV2 TGTGCCTGCGGCCCCTACGAGCAGTACTTC CACGPYEQYF
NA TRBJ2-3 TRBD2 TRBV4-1 TGCGCCAGCAGCCAGCCCGAGCGGGGGCCCCGACAAGATACGCAGTATTTT CASSQPERGPRQDTQYF
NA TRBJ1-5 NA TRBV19 TGTGCCAGTACCCCGAACCAGGATAGCAATCAGCCCCAGCATTTT CASTPNQDSNQPQHF
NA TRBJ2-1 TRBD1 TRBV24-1 TGTGCCACCAGTGAAGGACAGGGGGTCAATGAGCAGTTCTTC CATSEGQGVNEQFF
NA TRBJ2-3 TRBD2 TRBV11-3 TGTGCCAGCAGCGCACGAAACCCAAGCGGGAGGGCCCTCGGTACGCAGTATTTT CASSARNPSGRALGTQYF
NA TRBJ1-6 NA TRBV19 TGTGCCAGTACCACCGCGGAAGGAGGTAATTCACCCCTCCACTTT CASTTAEGGNSPLHF
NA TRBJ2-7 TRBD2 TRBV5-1 TGCGCCCCAGCTTGTCCCCCGGGGGACTACCATGATGAGCAGTACTTC CAPACPPGDYHDEQYF
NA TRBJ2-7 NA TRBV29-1 TGCTGTGGGGGGGCAGGGGGCCCCTCCTACGAGCAGTACTTC CCGGAGGPSYEQYF